This T cell receptor beta chain emerged from a study of CD8 T cells in ankylosing spondylitis. Preparation of TCR beta libraries was done by quantitative 5'-RACE with molecular barcodes. TCRdb itself ran the 5' RACE reads through MiXCR, one entry per CDR3 protein. This sample has some 840,000 distinct CDR3 sequences, with about an eighth found just once. This CDR3 has 13 residues. V lost 4 bases and J 2 bases, leaving 11 bases between the germline ends. Per germline, CDR1 DFQATT and CDR2 SNEGSKA (reference sequence). This clonotype was seen many times. Antigen unknown. Notes on the study in general: Roughly 8 highly homologous variants made up a TCR beta motif that seemed to typify ankylosing spondylitis blood. Within matched ankylosing spondylitis synovial fluid, disease-linked clones were reportedly significantly enriched. CD8+ by phenotype, disease-linked clones were relatively rare in peripheral blood. Reactive arthritis synovial fluid and blood were previously reported to contain some motif variants.

The source is a male donor with ankylosing spondylitis. The sample taken for sequencing was blood, either unsorted or a sorted T cell fraction (not recorded which). This chain connects TRBV20-1 to TRBJ1-2; D might be TRBD1 (5 bases). CDR3 DNA sequence: TGCAGTGCTACTCGGACATCCAACTATGGCTACACCTTC. Translated: CSATRTSNYGYTF.